This entry lists 10 T cell receptor beta chains sequenced from one sample in a study of blood T cell repertoires in COVID-19. Only in-frame clones appear in the TCRdb table, and some are missing; sequencing was by immunoSEQ multiplex PCR. The sample has approximately 130,000 clones; approximately 77% are singletons. The sequenced sample was peripheral blood. These receptor sequences come from a man older than 75 with acute or convalescent COVID-19.

This rearrangement joins TRBV21-1 to TRBJ1-5. TRBV21-1 is tagged as a pseudogene. This CDR3 is built from 17 residues. CDR3 loop: CEAGRRNQYLSNQPQHF. CDR3 nucleotides: TGCGAGGCGGGGAGACGGAATCAATACCTCAGCAATCAGCCCCAGCATTTT.

The chain is built from TRBV5-4 and TRBJ2-5; 9 nucleotides agree with TRBD2. The J segment lost 2 bases and the V segment lost 4 bases, leaving 6 bases of the junction unmatched. Germline V lookup: CDR1 SGHNT, CDR2 YYREEE (reference sequence). The CDR3 contains 15 residues. The CDR3 is CASSRRTSAQETQYF. CDR3 nucleotide sequence: TGTGCCAGCAGCCGACGGACTAGCGCGCAAGAGACCCAGTACTTC.

V usage is TRBV10-3 and J usage is TRBJ1-5, with D possibly TRBD1 on 5 matching bases. The CDR3 is 15 amino acids. Trimming left V 2 bases short and J 2 bases short, with 10 bases between. Germline values: CDR1 ENHRY, CDR2 SYGVKD. The CDR3: CAISEGAKGNQPQHF. CDR3 sequence (DNA): TGTGCCATCAGTGAGGGGGCGAAGGGCAATCAGCCCCAGCATTTT.

The chain joins TRBV19 to TRBJ1-5, with 9 bases lining up with TRBD1. In germline, CDR1 is LNHDA, CDR2 SQIVND (reference sequence). The CDR3 runs 14 residues. V lost 9 bases to trimming and J lost 5 bases; unmatched junction nucleotides: 8. The CDR3 reads CASRDREYDQPQHF. CDR3 nucleotide sequence: TGTGCCAGCAGGGACAGGGAGTACGATCAGCCCCAGCATTTT.

The V gene is TRBV2, the J gene TRBJ1-2; 7 bases line up with TRBD1. CDR3 length: 14 amino acids. Losses at the gene ends were 6 bases for V and 1 base for J; bases not matched to a gene: 5. Germline V gene sequence: CDR1 SNHLY, CDR2 FYNNEI. The CDR3 loop reads CASSPGQINYGYTF. In DNA form, the CDR3 reads TGTGCCAGCAGCCCGGGACAGATTAACTATGGCTACACCTTC.

The chain joins TRBV28 to TRBJ2-5; TRBD2 matches 12 bases. This CDR3 comprises 15 residues. The ends lost 2 bases at V and 4 bases at J; junction bases unmatched: 2. CDR1 and CDR2 from the germline V gene are MDHEN and SYDVKM. This CDR3 reads CASSLTTSGGETQYF. CDR3 DNA: TGTGCCAGCAGTTTAACGACTAGCGGGGGAGAGACCCAGTACTTC.

The rearrangement joins TRBV12-3 or TRBV12-4 to TRBJ1-1; the D gene is possibly TRBD1 (5 bases). This CDR3 spans 12 amino acids. Trimming removed 3 bases at V and 5 bases at J, with 7 bases between. This CDR3 is CASSFGGTEAFF. The CDR3 bases are TGTGCCAGCAGTTTCGGGGGAACTGAAGCTTTCTTT.

The chain couples TRBV3-1 (or the pseudogene TRBV3-2) to TRBJ1-2, with TRBD1 matching over 7 bases. Per germline, CDR1 LGHDT and CDR2 YNNKEL (reference sequence). The ends lost 2 bases at V and 9 bases at J; junction bases unmatched: 6. The CDR3 totals 13 residues. CDR3 sequence reads: CASSQTPGQSYTF. CDR3 bases: TGTGCCAGCAGCCAAACTCCGGGACAGAGCTACACCTTC.

The chain is built from TRBV5-4 and TRBJ2-2; 11 bases line up with TRBD1. V gave up 4 bases and J gave up 5 bases; unmatched junction bases: 7. The CDR3 runs 16 residues. Looked up from germline, CDR1 is SGHNT and CDR2 is YYREEE (reference sequence). DNA for the CDR3: TGTGCCAGCAGCAAGGACAGGGGGCGGGTTACCGGGGAGCTGTTTTTT. Its translation is CASSKDRGRVTGELFF.

The chain employs TRBV11-1 and TRBJ2-1; 8 nucleotides match TRBD2. The ends lost 2 bases at V and 5 bases at J; junction bases unmatched: 5. The CDR3 is made up of 15 amino acids. CDR1 is SGHAT, CDR2 FQDESV, per germline (reference sequence). The CDR3 region is CASSLQAGEHNEQFF. The CDR3 DNA reads as TGTGCCAGCAGCTTACAAGCGGGGGAGCACAATGAGCAGTTCTTC.